This entry concerns a single TCR beta chain. The antigen is undetermined. CDR3 size: 13 residues. The germline V gene has CDR1 SGHVS and CDR2 FQNEAQ. V lost 5 bases and J lost 6, with 13 bases in between. This entry belongs to a study of cytomegalovirus exposure and HLA in healthy donors. Study-level results: Usually a TCR sequence was rare, but some public TCRs were found in many donors.

Sequencing was performed with immunoSEQ multiplex PCR; in TCRdb, only in-frame clones are kept and a portion is missing. Of 130,000 or so clones listed, 89% are singletons. The chain links TRBV7-8 to TRBJ1-2; D remains unclear. The sample was PBMCs. The clonotype comes from a woman aged 18-35 years in good health and CMV-seronegative. The CDR3 DNA is TGTGCCAGCAGCCCCCTCCTGCAGGATGGCTACACCTTC. Amino acid sequence: CASSPLLQDGYTF.